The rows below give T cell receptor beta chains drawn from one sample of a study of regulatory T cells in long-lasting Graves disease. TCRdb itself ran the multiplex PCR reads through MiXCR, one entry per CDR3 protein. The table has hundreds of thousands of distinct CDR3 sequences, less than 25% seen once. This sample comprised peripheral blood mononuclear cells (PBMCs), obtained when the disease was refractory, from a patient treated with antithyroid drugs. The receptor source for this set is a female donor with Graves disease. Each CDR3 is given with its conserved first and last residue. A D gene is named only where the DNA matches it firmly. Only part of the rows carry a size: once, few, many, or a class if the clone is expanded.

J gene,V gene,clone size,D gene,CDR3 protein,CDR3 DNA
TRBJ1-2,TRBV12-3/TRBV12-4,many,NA,CASSLAVPQGAPGYTF,TGTGCCAGCAGTTTAGCGGTTCCCCAGGGTGCCCCTGGCTACACCTTC
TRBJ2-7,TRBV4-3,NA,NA,CASSQDAGQAYEQYF,TGCGCCAGCAGCCAAGATGCAGGGCAAGCTTACGAGCAGTACTTC
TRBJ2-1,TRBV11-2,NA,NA,CASSLGVGSYNEQFF,TGTGCCAGCAGCCTCGGAGTAGGTTCCTACAATGAGCAGTTCTTC
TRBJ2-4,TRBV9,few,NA,CASSVGDDAIQYF,TGTGCCAGCAGCGTAGGGGATGATGCCATTCAGTACTTC
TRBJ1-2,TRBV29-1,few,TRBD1,CSVEDLTGTTLGYTF,TGCAGCGTTGAAGATCTGACAGGGACTACATTGGGCTACACCTTC
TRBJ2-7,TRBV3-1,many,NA,CASSHPLGDHSYEQYF,TGTGCCAGCAGCCATCCCCTGGGAGACCACTCCTACGAGCAGTACTTC
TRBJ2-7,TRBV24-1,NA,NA,CATKGSSYEQYF,TGTGCCACCAAAGGGTCCTCCTACGAGCAGTACTTC
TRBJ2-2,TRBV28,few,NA,CASSLPWDVWNTGELFF,TGTGCCAGCAGTTTGCCCTGGGACGTCTGGAACACCGGGGAGCTGTTTTTT
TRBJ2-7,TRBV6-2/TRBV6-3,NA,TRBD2,CASSSSGSITYEQYF,TGTGCCAGCAGTTCTAGCGGGAGTATAACCTACGAGCAGTACTTC
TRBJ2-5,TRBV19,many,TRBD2,CASSRGGQRERETQYF,TGTGCCAGCTCTCGCGGGGGCCAGCGGGAGAGGGAGACCCAGTACTTC
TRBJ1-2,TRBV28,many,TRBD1,CASSYAGTGNYGYTF,TGTGCCAGCAGTTACGCCGGGACAGGGAACTATGGCTACACCTTC
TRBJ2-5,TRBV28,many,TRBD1,CASSSAGQGDETQYF,TGTGCCAGCAGTTCAGCCGGACAGGGGGACGAGACCCAGTACTTC
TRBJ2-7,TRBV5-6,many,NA,CASSLGLSNYEQYF,TGTGCCAGCAGCCTGGGACTCAGTAACTACGAGCAGTACTTC
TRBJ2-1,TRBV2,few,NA,CASMAVDEQFF,TGTGCCAGCATGGCTGTTGATGAGCAGTTCTTC
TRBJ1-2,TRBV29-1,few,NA,CSVEDNLNYGYTF,TGCAGCGTTGAAGATAACCTTAACTATGGCTACACCTTC
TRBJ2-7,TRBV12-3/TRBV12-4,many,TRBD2,CASGRFGTSASYEQYF,TGTGCCAGCGGCCGTTTCGGGACTAGCGCTTCCTACGAGCAGTACTTC
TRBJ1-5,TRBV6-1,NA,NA,CAGRNGGKGNQPQHF,TGTGCCGGCAGAAACGGGGGGAAGGGAAATCAGCCCCAGCATTTT
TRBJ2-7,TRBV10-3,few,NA,CAIKRRDGAYEQYF,TGTGCCATCAAGCGGCGGGACGGTGCCTACGAGCAGTACTTC
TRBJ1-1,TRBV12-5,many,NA,CVLRTDGTMGAFF,TGTGTCCTTCGGACAGACGGGACCATGGGAGCTTTCTTT
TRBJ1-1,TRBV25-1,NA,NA,CASSAFGTEAFF,TGTGCCAGCAGTGCCTTTGGCACTGAAGCTTTCTTT